This T cell receptor (beta chain) was identified during a study of Graves' ophthalmopathy and Graves' hyperthyroidism. Amplification of TCR beta CDR3 regions used RNA transcripts. The first-round RT-PCR employed HTBI primers together with the Qiagen OneStep RT-PCR kit. A multiplex PCR was then performed as the second round. In TCRdb, the multiplex PCR reads were re-called with MiXCR into one record per CDR3 protein. This table has 680,000 or so distinct CDR3 sequences, 22% appearing once. This clonotype was picked up a small number of times. Exclusion covered patients with other autoimmune diseases or uncontrolled infections (as well as pregnancy or lactation). The J segment lost 0 bases and the V segment lost 6 bases, leaving 6 bases of the junction unmatched. The CDR3 totals 15 residues. Germline V gene data show CDR1 as LNHDA and CDR2 as SQIVND (reference sequence).

This chain connects TRBV19 to TRBJ1-1; TRBD1 aligns across 8 bases. This TCR was recovered from a woman under 30 with stable Graves' hyperthyroidism. Some clones in this sample may be carry-over from other donors' samples. The sequencing sample was made of peripheral blood. The DNA for the CDR3 is TGTGCCAGTAGCGGACAGGGCAACATGAACACTGAAGCTTTCTTT. It translates to CASSGQGNMNTEAFF.